This passage covers 30 T cell receptor beta chains from one sample sequenced in a study of cytomegalovirus exposure and HLA in healthy donors. Primers: 60 Vbeta forward and 13 Jbeta reverse. TCRdb's copy holds only in-frame clones and misses some; the assay was immunoSEQ multiplex PCR. Here the sample table reports about 160,000 clones. Material: PBMCs. These receptors all come from a woman aged 45-65 years in good health and CMV-seronegative.

The V and J genes are TRBV7-9 and TRBJ2-5; TRBD2 aligns across 7 bases. Germline V lookup: CDR1 SEHNR, CDR2 FQNEAQ (reference sequence). Losses at the gene ends were 5 bases for V and 5 bases for J; bases not matched to a gene: 17. The CDR3 is 17 residues long. CDR3 sequence: CASSRAGLAVIGETQYF. The CDR3 nucleotides read TGTGCCAGCAGCCGGGCGGGGCTAGCGGTGATTGGTGAGACCCAGTACTTC. Drawing the rest from reference TRBV7-9 and TRBJ2-5, the complete variable domain is DTGVSQNPRHKITKRGQNVTFRCDPISEHNRLYWYRQTLGQGPEFLTYFQNEAQLEKSRLLSDRFSAERPKGSFSTLEIQRTEQGDSAMYLCASSRAGLAVIGETQYFGPGTRLLVL.

V usage is TRBV30 and J usage is TRBJ1-3; weak D call: TRBD1 (6 bases). The V gene lost 0 bases and the J gene lost 0 bases, with 9 bases spanning the gap. The CDR3 is 15 amino acids. CDR1 is GTSNPN, CDR2 SVGIG, per germline (reference sequence). This chain's CDR3 is CAWSVGQSSGNTIYF. The CDR3 coding sequence is TGTGCCTGGAGTGTAGGACAGAGCTCTGGAAACACCATATATTTT.

The chain joins TRBV7-2 to TRBJ2-3; TRBD1 matches 7 bases. The CDR3 sequence is 15 residues long. With V trimmed by 1 base and J by 3 bases, 4 bases remained unmatched. The germline gives CDR1 SGHTA, CDR2 FQGNSA. CDR3 DNA sequence: TGTGCCAGCAGCTTAGACGGACAGGTTACAGATACGCAGTATTTT. Its protein is CASSLDGQVTDTQYF.

V is TRBV2 and J is TRBJ1-6; D perhaps matches TRBD1 (6 bases). The length of the CDR3 is 15 residues. Germline assignment: CDR1 SNHLY and CDR2 FYNNEI. Between the trimmed V and J ends, which lost 2 bases and 8 bases, there was a span of 13 bases. CDR3 protein: CASSEQSGADSPLHF. CDR3 nucleotides: TGTGCCAGCAGTGAACAGTCAGGGGCAGATTCACCCCTCCACTTT.

The chain couples TRBV19 to TRBJ2-2; D unresolved. The germline CDR1 and CDR2 sequences are LNHDA and SQIVND (reference sequence). The CDR3 runs to 15 residues. The V end lost 7 bases, the J end lost 2 bases, and 14 bases lay between the germline ends. The chain's CDR3 is CASTTSEANTGELFF. The CDR3 DNA reads as TGTGCCAGTACGACCTCTGAGGCTAACACCGGGGAGCTGTTTTTT. Drawing the rest from reference TRBV19 and TRBJ2-2, the complete variable domain is DGGITQSPKYLFRKEGQNVTLSCEQNLNHDAMYWYRQDPGQGLRLIYYSQIVNDFQKGDIAEGYSVSREKKESFPLTVTSAQKNPTAFYLCASTTSEANTGELFFGEGSRLTVL.

The CDR3 coding sequence is TGTGCCAGCAGCTTTAGGACAGGGGAAAGCAATCAGCCCCAGCATTTT. Amino acids: CASSFRTGESNQPQHF. This chain uses TRBV5-5 with TRBJ1-5, with TRBD1 matching 9 bases. V was clipped by 2 bases and J by 1 base; unmatched bases: 4. Germline assignment: CDR1 SGHKS and CDR2 YYEKEE (reference sequence). This CDR3 is built from 16 residues.

The rearrangement uses TRBV2 and TRBJ2-1; TRBD1 agrees at 11 bases. The V and J ends lost 3 bases and 0 bases, in that order; junction bases with no gene match: 10. Germline-derived CDR1 and CDR2 are SNHLY and FYNNEI. This CDR3 comprises 19 residues. CDR3 nucleotides: TGTGCCAGCAGTGACGGACAGGGGGCTGTACGGAGCTCCTACAATGAGCAGTTCTTC. Its protein is CASSDGQGAVRSSYNEQFF.

The CDR3 loop is CAIQDRVGYEQYF. The CDR3 DNA is TGTGCCATCCAGGACAGGGTCGGCTACGAGCAGTACTTC. The chain carries TRBV10-3 and TRBJ2-7; 8 nucleotides agree with TRBD1. The CDR3 contains 13 residues. Germline lookup yields CDR1 ENHRY and CDR2 SYGVKD. J lost 3 bases, V lost 8 bases, and 6 bases had no gene match.

The genes are TRBV5-1 and TRBJ1-3; 8 positions agree with TRBD1. Germline values: CDR1 SGHRS, CDR2 YFSETQ. This CDR3 comprises 16 residues. V was clipped by 3 bases and J by 4 bases; unmatched bases: 9. CDR3 residues: CASSSTDRGWGNTIYF. The CDR3 DNA sequence: TGCGCCAGCAGCTCGACCGACAGGGGATGGGGAAACACCATATATTTT. Together with reference TRBV5-1 and TRBJ1-3, the CDR3 gives the full variable domain: KAGVTQTPRYLIKTRGQQVTLSCSPISGHRSVSWYQQTPGQGLQFLFEYFSETQRNKGNFPGRFSGRQFSNSRSEMNVSTLELGDSALYLCASSSTDRGWGNTIYFGEGSWLTVV.

The V call is TRBV11-2, the J call TRBJ2-7; TRBD1 matches 9 bases. The CDR3 spans 15 residues. With 5 bases clipped from V and 4 bases from J, the junction kept 9 bases outside the gene matches. The V gene's germline CDR1 is SGHAT and CDR2 FQNNGV. The CDR3 sequence is CASSPTGGNFYEQYF. The DNA for the CDR3 is TGTGCCAGCAGCCCTACAGGGGGCAACTTTTACGAGCAGTACTTC.

This chain uses TRBV18 with TRBJ1-1, with 9 bases identical to TRBD1. The length of the CDR3 is 17 residues. The V gene's germline CDR1 is KGHSH and CDR2 LQKENI. The V gene end was trimmed by 3 bases and the J gene end by 1 base; junction bases not matched to a gene: 9. CDR3 coding DNA: TGTGCCAGCTCACCGGGGGGGCCGGGACAGGGGAACACTGAAGCTTTCTTT. Translation gives CASSPGGPGQGNTEAFF.

The genes are TRBV7-3 and TRBJ2-3, with 8 bases that match TRBD2. The CDR3 has 15 residues. Looked up from germline, CDR1 is SGHTA and CDR2 is FQGTGA. The V gene end was trimmed by 2 bases and the J gene end by 6 bases; junction bases not matched to a gene: 7. CDR3 DNA: TGTGCCAGCAGCTTAGCAAGCGGGAGTTCGGATACGCAGTATTTT. Its protein is CASSLASGSSDTQYF.

The chain recombines TRBV15 with TRBJ1-2; D remains unclear. The length of the CDR3 is 13 residues. V was pared by 5 bases and J by 0 bases, with 7 bases between. CDR1 is LNHNV and CDR2 is YYDKDF in the germline V gene (reference sequence). This CDR3 reads CATSGGTNYGYTF. The CDR3 DNA reads as TGTGCCACCAGCGGCGGGACTAACTATGGCTACACCTTC.

This sequence joins TRBV28 and TRBJ1-2; D uncertain. From germline, CDR1 is MDHEN and CDR2 SYDVKM. The CDR3 runs 14 residues. With 6 bases removed from V and 6 bases from J, the gap between germline ends came to 17 bases. The CDR3 protein is CASSLTPTGNGYTF. For the CDR3, the DNA is TGTGCCAGCAGCCTGACCCCGACGGGGAATGGCTACACCTTC.

The chain recombines TRBV4-3 with TRBJ1-4; D remains unclear. The germline V gene has CDR1 LGHNA and CDR2 YSLEER. The CDR3 is 15 residues long. Trimming left V 1 base short and J 0 bases short, with 6 bases between. The CDR3 coding sequence is TGCGCCAGCAGCCAAGCCATTGCAACTAATGAAAAACTGTTTTTT. This sequence encodes CASSQAIATNEKLFF.

DNA of the CDR3: TGTGCCAGCAGCATCACAGGGGCTAATCCTGAAGCTTTCTTT. Protein: CASSITGANPEAFF. V and J are TRBV9 and TRBJ1-1; the match to TRBD1 covers 7 bases. J gave up 6 bases and V 4 bases, and 9 bases lay outside the gene matches. CDR1 and CDR2 (germline): SGDLS, YYNGEE. The CDR3 totals 14 residues.

The gene calls are TRBV18 and TRBJ2-4; D may be TRBD2 (5 bases). V was pared by 2 bases and J by 7 bases, with 12 bases between. This CDR3 has 14 amino acids. Germline V gene lookup returns CDR1 KGHSH and CDR2 LQKENI. The CDR3 region has the DNA TGTGCCAGCTCACCAAGCGGACCGGACAACATTCAGTACTTC. Protein: CASSPSGPDNIQYF.

The chain carries TRBV9 and TRBJ2-2; 9 bases fit TRBD1. Germline V gene lookup returns CDR1 SGDLS and CDR2 YYNGEE. V lost 4 bases and J lost 8; bases outside the gene matches: 12. This CDR3 has 16 amino acids. The chain's CDR3 is CASSPTGTGSRGELFF. The CDR3 bases are TGTGCCAGCAGCCCCACCGGGACAGGGAGTAGAGGGGAGCTGTTTTTT.

The genes are TRBV9 and TRBJ2-3, with 8 positions matching TRBD2. CDR1 is SGDLS, CDR2 YYNGEE, per germline. Trimming cost V 4 bases and J 3 bases; bases outside gene matches: 1. This CDR3 contains 13 residues. The CDR3 protein is CASSSGSTDTQYF. The DNA of the CDR3 is TGTGCCAGCAGCAGCGGGAGTACAGATACGCAGTATTTT. The full variable domain, rest sourced from reference TRBV9 and TRBJ2-3, is DSGVTQTPKHLITATGQRVTLRCSPRSGDLSVYWYQQSLDQGLQFLIQYYNGEERAKGNILERFSAQQFPDLHSELNLSSLELGDSALYFCASSSGSTDTQYFGPGTRLTVL.

The J gene is TRBJ1-6, the V gene TRBV5-1, with 8 positions matching TRBD1. Germline V gene lookup returns CDR1 SGHRS and CDR2 YFSETQ. CDR3 length: 14 amino acids. Trimming took 4 bases from V and 7 from J; bases not matched to a gene: 4. The DNA for the CDR3 is TGCGCCAGCAGCCCACAGGGGGACAATTCACCCCTCCACTTT. Translation gives CASSPQGDNSPLHF.

The V call is TRBV9, the J call TRBJ1-3; D gene uncertain. Germline CDR1 reads SGDLS; CDR2 reads YYNGEE. This CDR3 is built from 13 residues. Trimming took off 3 bases at V and 4 bases at J, with 8 bases between the two ends. In DNA form, the CDR3 reads TGTGCCAGCAGCGCCCCGTCGGGAAACACCATATATTTT. Translated: CASSAPSGNTIYF.

The chain uses TRBV11-2 and TRBJ1-6; 8 bases align to TRBD1. The CDR3 is 14 residues long. CDR1 and CDR2 from the germline V gene are SGHAT and FQNNGV. V shed 4 bases and J 9 bases; nucleotides not matched to a gene: 5. The CDR3 loop is CASSSNQGASPLHF. The CDR3 DNA is TGTGCCAGCAGCTCGAACCAGGGGGCTTCACCCCTCCACTTT.

The chain links TRBV28 to TRBJ2-3, with TRBD1 matching over 8 bases. V shed 6 bases, J shed 4 bases, and the junction held 12 bases outside the gene matches. CDR1 is MDHEN and CDR2 is SYDVKM in the germline V gene. The CDR3 is made up of 16 amino acids. The CDR3 DNA reads as TGTGCCAGCAGACGTAAAGGTCCAGGGGGCCCAGATACGCAGTATTTT. Protein: CASRRKGPGGPDTQYF.

V gene TRBV29-1 combines with J gene TRBJ2-5; 8 nucleotides match TRBD1. Germline V gene lookup returns CDR1 SQVTM and CDR2 ANQGSEA. With 7 bases clipped from V and 3 bases from J, the junction kept 4 bases outside the gene matches. The CDR3 has 12 residues. CDR3 bases: TGCAGCGGGATGACAGGGGAAGAGACCCAGTACTTC. It yields the protein CSGMTGEETQYF.

The chain uses TRBV5-8 and TRBJ2-3; D is undetermined. This CDR3 comprises 14 residues. CDR1 and CDR2 (germline): SGHTS, YDEGEE. Trimming took 2 bases from V and 4 from J, leaving 11 bases between them. The CDR3 here is CASSLALLADTQYF. In DNA form, the CDR3 reads TGTGCCAGCAGCTTAGCACTCCTAGCAGATACGCAGTATTTT. The variable domain in full, with the rest retrieved from reference TRBV5-8 and TRBJ2-3, is EAGVTQSPTHLIKTRGQQATLRCSPISGHTSVYWYQQALGLGLQFLLWYDEGEERNRGNFPPRFSGRQFPNYSSELNVNALELEDSALYLCASSLALLADTQYFGPGTRLTVL.

This chain joins TRBV19 and TRBJ1-2; TRBD1 agrees at 11 bases. The CDR3 has 19 residues. Trimming cost V 7 bases and J 1 base; bases outside gene matches: 17. From germline, CDR1 is LNHDA and CDR2 SQIVND (reference sequence). CDR3 sequence (DNA): TGTGCCAGTACCCCCCAGAGGACAGGGGGCAGCTCTTTTAACTATGGCTACACCTTC. This codes for CASTPQRTGGSSFNYGYTF.

The chain recombines TRBV5-1 with TRBJ1-1; 9 bases fit TRBD1. CDR1 and CDR2 (germline): SGHRS, YFSETQ. J gave up 2 bases and V 6 bases, and 5 bases lay outside the gene matches. This CDR3 region has 14 residues. This CDR3 reads CASTKDRGNTEAFF. The CDR3 bases are TGCGCCAGCACCAAGGACAGGGGAAACACTGAAGCTTTCTTT.

This sequence joins TRBV13 and TRBJ1-1; D possibly corresponds to TRBD1 (5 bases). Germline V lookup: CDR1 PRHDT, CDR2 FYEKMQ (reference sequence). The CDR3 consists of 17 residues. Trimming left V 5 bases short and J 5 bases short, with 24 bases between. Written as DNA, the CDR3 is TGTGCCAGCAGCCAAAGCAACTGGTTTGGGAGGGGAACTGAAGCTTTCTTT. This codes for CASSQSNWFGRGTEAFF.

The rearrangement uses TRBV5-1 and TRBJ2-1; D unclear. The germline V and J ends were trimmed by 1 base and 5 bases, with 7 bases remaining between them. Germline V gene data show CDR1 as SGHRS and CDR2 as YFSETQ. The CDR3 sequence is 13 residues long. CDR3 residues: CASSLIQNNEQFF. The CDR3 DNA is TGCGCCAGCAGCTTGATTCAGAACAATGAGCAGTTCTTC. Full variable domain (missing parts from reference TRBV5-1 and TRBJ2-1): KAGVTQTPRYLIKTRGQQVTLSCSPISGHRSVSWYQQTPGQGLQFLFEYFSETQRNKGNFPGRFSGRQFSNSRSEMNVSTLELGDSALYLCASSLIQNNEQFFGPGTRLTVL.

The gene calls are TRBV9 and TRBJ2-3; D not resolved. This CDR3 comprises 13 residues. The V gene's germline CDR1 is SGDLS and CDR2 YYNGEE. The V end was cut by 2 bases, the J end by 4 bases, with 8 bases between. The CDR3 protein is CASSVAQSDTQYF. Written as DNA, the CDR3 is TGTGCCAGCAGCGTGGCCCAATCAGATACGCAGTATTTT.